This is a list of T cell receptor beta chains from one sample in a study of blood T cell repertoires in COVID-19. The protocol was immunoSEQ multiplex PCR, while the TCRdb copy is restricted to in-frame clones and leaves out a portion. The table has roughly 220,000 clones, 80% to 90% seen once. Sequencing was done on a sample of PBMCs or T cells enriched from blood (not recorded which). These receptors were collected from a woman aged 40 to 49 with acute COVID-19. Each CDR3 is given with its conserved first and last residue.

len	j_gene	v_gene	CDR3aa
13	TRBJ1-2	TRBV19	CASSPDRTGGYTF
13	TRBJ1-2	TRBV28	CASRETGNYGYTF
16	TRBJ1-5	TRBV5-8	CASSLGDRDLNQPQHF
13	TRBJ1-6	TRBV24-1	CATSRTGGSPLHF
15	TRBJ1-3	TRBV6-5	CASMSEHQRGNTIYF
13	TRBJ1-2	TRBV5-6	CASSLAGSPRYTF
14	TRBJ2-1	TRBV27	CASSPATGYNEQFF
14	TRBJ1-1	TRBV30	CASTDRGRRTEAFF
16	TRBJ1-1	TRBV19	CASSIGPGQGNTEAFF
15	TRBJ1-3	TRBV18	CASSAGQGTGNTIYF
17	TRBJ2-6	TRBV19	CASSMVSGLKGANVLTF
15	TRBJ2-5	TRBV5-1	CASSFRSGRYETQYF
16	TRBJ2-1	TRBV11-1	CASSSRLAGGRGEQFF
14	TRBJ1-2	TRBV5-1	CASSLAQGRAGYTF
14	TRBJ1-5	TRBV28	CASSLLQDNQPQHF
16	TRBJ1-2	TRBV27	CASSSTPGQGVHGYTF
16	TRBJ2-1	TRBV29-1	CSVDVSSGRAANEQFF
15	TRBJ2-1	TRBV4-1	CASRLSGSSYNEQFF
14	TRBJ1-5	TRBV7-8	CASSKGQISQPQHF
12	TRBJ1-1	TRBV2	CASSEGATEAFF
13	TRBJ2-7	TRBV28	CASRMGGSGEQYF
13	TRBJ1-2	TRBV6-2/TRBV6-3	CASSDDSFYGYTF
13	TRBJ1-1	TRBV21-1	CASAGRQNTEAFF
14	TRBJ1-5	TRBV12-5	CASGFGTGGQPQHF
13	TRBJ2-1	TRBV5-1	CASRSLDRDEQFF
15	TRBJ2-3	TRBV4-3	CASSQDRGLTDTQYF
17	TRBJ2-1	TRBV4-3	CASSPPGGTGTLSEQFF
14	TRBJ1-1	TRBV29-1	CSVSPGGSSSEAFF
14	TRBJ1-2	TRBV19	CASTRDRGRYGYTF
14	TRBJ2-7	TRBV6-5	CASIISGRAEGQYF
13	TRBJ2-7	TRBV12-3/TRBV12-4	CASSYGGVYEQYF
14	TRBJ2-7	TRBV28	CASSSGTGGREQYF
15	TRBJ2-7	TRBV14	CASSQDHRGSGEQYF
14	TRBJ2-7	TRBV11-2	CASSLGRAGYEQYF
18	TRBJ2-7	TRBV11-3	CASSLRSTSGRARYEQYF
12	TRBJ1-1	TRBV30	CAGGGANTEAFF
15	TRBJ2-7	TRBV27	CASRGGAPGCYEQYF
16	TRBJ1-6	TRBV5-1	CASSFAVTGGNSPLHF
14	TRBJ1-1	TRBV7-9	CASSPEGGRTEAFF
10	TRBJ2-7	TRBV29-1	CSVADYEQYF